This T cell receptor beta chain was found in a study of cytomegalovirus exposure and HLA in healthy donors. The study ran its PCR with 60 Vbeta and 13 Jbeta primers. This table comes from immunoSEQ multiplex PCR, and its TCRdb copy is limited to in-frame clones, with some not included. The table shows approximately 92,000 clones, with more than 60% occurring only once. This CDR3 has 15 residues. V lost 5 bases and J lost 0; bases outside the gene matches: 3. CDR1 and CDR2 (germline): SGHTA, FQGNSA. With respect to this clone: The antigen is not known.

Study-wide results and limits: Later analysis found that TCR beta chains associated with HLA were more clonally expanded than other, equally common chains.

V and J are TRBV7-2 and TRBJ1-3; 8 bases match TRBD1. The sequence was collected from a man between 50 and 59 years old in good health and CMV-seropositive. Material: PBMCs. This CDR3 reads CASSRDRISGNTIYF. The CDR3, as DNA: TGTGCCAGCAGCCGGGACAGGATCTCTGGAAACACCATATATTTT.